A selection of T cell receptor beta chains follows, all from one sample in a study of low-dose radiotherapy and immunotherapy resistance in tumors. TCRdb redid the calling of the reads with MiXCR, one entry per CDR3 protein. The sample contains about 97,000 distinct CDR3 sequences, around 20% of which appear only once. Source: PBMCs, taken after low-dose radiotherapy plus immunotherapy. These receptors were taken from a male donor with prostate cancer. Both conserved end residues are part of each CDR3.

TRBV7-2 CASSIRLGGSGELFF
TRBV6-2/TRBV6-3 CASSFQAGAETQYF
TRBV7-9 CASSGQEGTEAFF
TRBV12-3/TRBV12-4 CASGVGRREQFF
TRBV28 CASSLRRQAIFRRQETQYF
TRBV7-6 CATSGVGGQETQYF
TRBV19 CASRQGPGELFF
TRBV7-3 CASSPTLGNTEAFF
TRBV25-1 CASSASGYGAQYF
TRBV15 CATSRDPGQPQHF
TRBV7-9 CASEDPGRGPQHF
TRBV6-1 CASSRGALVDTQYF
TRBV6-5 CASSYDSHQPQHF
TRBV5-1 CASSLGGTATDTQYF
TRBV6-2/TRBV6-3 CASSYSVSGGFYNEQFF
TRBV20-1 CSAANVLAGDNEQFF
TRBV4-1 CASSQLGAGSTDTQYF
TRBV5-1 CASSLGAIDTDTQYF
TRBV14 CASSQAIGGGRSYGYTF